The 14 T cell receptor beta chains below were found in one sample sequenced in a study of long-term antiretroviral therapy in people with HIV. Running of the v3.0 immunoSEQ assay took place at survey level. Using immunoSEQ multiplex PCR, the repertoire was profiled, and TCRdb retains in-frame clones only, with some absent. The table lists tens of thousands of clones, about four fifths of them singletons. The sample consisted of unsorted PBMCs, taken 0.3 years after starting antiretroviral therapy. All receptors come from a man aged 45-65 years with HIV.

V and J are TRBV5-1 and TRBJ1-1; possible D gene TRBD1, 6 bases. V shed 1 base and J shed 4 bases, with 11 bases lying between them. CDR3 length equals 14 residues. Germline-derived CDR1 and CDR2 are SGHRS and YFSETQ. The CDR3 coding sequence is TGCGCCAGCAGCTTGCAGGGAGGGGGCACTGAAGCTTTCTTT. Its translation is CASSLQGGGTEAFF.

This clone came up a few times. The chain carries TRBV6-1 and TRBJ1-5; D is undetermined. CDR1 MNHNS and CDR2 SASEGT come from the germline V gene. The CDR3 runs 13 residues. The germline V and J ends were trimmed by 3 bases and 5 bases, with 8 bases remaining between them. The CDR3, as DNA: TGTGCCAGCAGTGACAGTTATTATCAGCCCCAGCATTTT. Translating gives CASSDSYYQPQHF.

The V gene is TRBV27, the J gene TRBJ1-5; D remains ambiguous. The germline gives CDR1 MNHEY, CDR2 SMNVEV (reference sequence). This CDR3 is built from 13 residues. Trimming shortened V by 3 bases and J by 4 bases, and 7 bases separated the two germline ends. The CDR3 DNA sequence: TGTGCCAGCAGTTTGTCTCAAAATCAGCCCCAGCATTTT. It specifies CASSLSQNQPQHF.

The CDR3 sequence: CASSILGAGRNEQFF. CDR3 DNA sequence: TGTGCCAGCAGCATCCTAGGGGCCGGGCGCAATGAGCAGTTCTTC. The chain has TRBV9 and TRBJ2-1; a weak D match, TRBD1 (5 bases). The CDR3 is made up of 15 amino acids. Germline V gene sequence: CDR1 SGDLS, CDR2 YYNGEE. Trimming took 4 bases from V and 6 from J, leaving 17 bases between them.

The V gene is TRBV4-3, the J gene TRBJ1-2; 7 bases map to TRBD1. Losses at the gene ends were 3 bases for V and 1 base for J; bases not matched to a gene: 8. CDR1 LGHNA and CDR2 YSLEER come from the germline V gene. CDR3 size: 16 residues. The chain's CDR3 is CASSHPEDRDNYGYTF. Here the CDR3 DNA reads TGCGCCAGCAGCCACCCCGAAGACAGGGATAACTATGGCTACACCTTC.

The chain uses TRBV7-6 and TRBJ2-7; TRBD1 matches 8 bases. The junction had 4 bases not matched to a gene; V was cut back by 1 base and J by 5 bases. The CDR3 is 14 amino acids. CDR1 SGHVS and CDR2 FNYEAQ come from the germline V gene. The CDR3 nucleotides are TGTGCCAGCAGCTTAGGACAGGGGTGGAACGAGCAGTACTTC. It translates to CASSLGQGWNEQYF.

The chain carries TRBV6-6 and TRBJ2-7; D may correspond to TRBD1 or TRBD2 (5 bases each). This CDR3 contains 14 residues. Trimming took 0 bases from V and 2 from J, leaving 8 bases between them. Germline V gene data show CDR1 as MNHNY and CDR2 as SVGAGI (reference sequence). For the CDR3, the DNA is TGTGCCAGCAGTTACTCGCAGGGACCCTACGAGCAGTACTTC. It specifies CASSYSQGPYEQYF.

V is TRBV9 and J is TRBJ1-5; no clear D gene. CDR1 and CDR2 (germline): SGDLS, YYNGEE. V gave up 0 bases and J gave up 2 bases, with 6 bases separating them. The CDR3 sequence is 14 residues long. Here the CDR3 reads CASSVEGGNQPQHF. DNA for the CDR3: TGTGCCAGCAGCGTAGAGGGAGGCAATCAGCCCCAGCATTTT.

The chain couples TRBV9 to TRBJ2-1; D is unresolved. The CDR3 extends over 13 amino acids. Trimming removed 0 bases from V and 4 bases from J, with 5 bases in between. Germline loops: CDR1 SGDLS, CDR2 YYNGEE. CDR3 in amino acids: CASSVDRYNEQFF. CDR3 coding DNA: TGTGCCAGCAGCGTAGATAGGTACAATGAGCAGTTCTTC.

This clone has only a few counts. The V call is TRBV14, the J call TRBJ1-1; the D gene is possibly TRBD1 (5 bases). The ends were cut back, 0 bases at V and 4 bases at J, with 6 bases in the middle. Per the germline V gene, CDR1 is SGHDN and CDR2 is FVKESK. This CDR3 has 13 amino acids. CDR3 DNA: TGTGCCAGCAGCCAAGAGAGGGGCACTGAAGCTTTCTTT. It yields the protein CASSQERGTEAFF.

This chain joins TRBV19 and TRBJ2-5, with TRBD1 matching 7 bases. V was pared by 2 bases and J by 1 base, with 4 bases of the junction left unmatched. The CDR3 length is 15 residues. The germline V gene has CDR1 LNHDA and CDR2 SQIVND (reference sequence). CDR3: CASSITGVSQETQYF. CDR3 nucleotide sequence: TGTGCCAGTAGTATAACAGGGGTTTCCCAAGAGACCCAGTACTTC.

This clone was recorded a few times. The chain joins TRBV28 to TRBJ1-4; 8 positions agree with TRBD1. J was trimmed by 6 bases and V by 5 bases; bases with no gene match: 11. The CDR3 has 16 amino acids. Per germline, CDR1 MDHEN and CDR2 SYDVKM. CDR3 protein: CASSVTGTGAYEKLFF. CDR3 nucleotide sequence: TGTGCCAGCAGTGTGACCGGGACAGGCGCCTATGAAAAACTGTTTTTT.

The J gene is TRBJ2-2, the V gene TRBV10-2, with 9 bases fitting TRBD1. This CDR3 comprises 20 residues. The V gene end was trimmed by 4 bases and the J gene end by 1 base; junction bases not matched to a gene: 16. CDR1 and CDR2 from the germline V gene are WSHSY and SAAADI. The CDR3 loop reads CASSGLLGQGEVGNTGELFF. DNA of the CDR3: TGCGCCAGCAGTGGGCTGCTGGGACAGGGAGAGGTTGGGAACACCGGGGAGCTGTTTTTT.

V gene TRBV28 combines with J gene TRBJ1-2, with D perhaps TRBD1 (5 bases). The CDR3 runs to 15 residues. The ends were cut back, 2 bases at V and 7 bases at J, with 17 bases in the middle. Germline V gene data show CDR1 as MDHEN and CDR2 as SYDVKM. CDR3 region: CASSLGWEGRAGYTF. For the CDR3, the DNA is TGTGCCAGCAGTTTAGGCTGGGAGGGGAGGGCTGGCTACACCTTC.